This record covers a single TCR beta chain. The sample originates from a study of blood T cell repertoires in COVID-19. Measured with immunoSEQ multiplex PCR; TCRdb has only the in-frame clones, and not every one. This table has fewer than 130,000 clones, about 85% appearing once. CDR1 is LGHDT, CDR2 YNNKEL, per germline (reference sequence). V dropped 4 bases and J dropped 9 bases, with 18 bases sitting between them. The CDR3 spans 14 residues. The origin of this receptor is a human donor in a cohort sampled during active COVID-19. The chain is built from TRBV3-1 (or the pseudogene TRBV3-2) and TRBJ1-1, with a tentative D call TRBD1 (6 bases). The sequencing sample was made of peripheral blood. DNA of the CDR3: TGTGCCAGCAGCCGGGACACAATCGGAAGAAAAGCTTTCTTT. Translated: CASSRDTIGRKAFF.